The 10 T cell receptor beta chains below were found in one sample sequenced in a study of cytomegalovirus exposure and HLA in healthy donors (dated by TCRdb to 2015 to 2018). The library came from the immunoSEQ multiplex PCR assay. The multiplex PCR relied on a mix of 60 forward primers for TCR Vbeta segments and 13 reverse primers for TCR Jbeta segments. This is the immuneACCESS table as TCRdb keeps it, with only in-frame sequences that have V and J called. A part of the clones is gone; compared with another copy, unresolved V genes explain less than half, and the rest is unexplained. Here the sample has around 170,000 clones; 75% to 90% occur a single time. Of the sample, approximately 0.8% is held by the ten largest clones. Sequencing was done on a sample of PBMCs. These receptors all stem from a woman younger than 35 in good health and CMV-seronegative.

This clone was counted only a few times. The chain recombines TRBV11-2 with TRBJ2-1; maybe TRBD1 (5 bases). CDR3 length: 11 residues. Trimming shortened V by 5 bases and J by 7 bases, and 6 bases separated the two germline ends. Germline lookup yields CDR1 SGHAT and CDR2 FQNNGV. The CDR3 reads CASSRGNEQFF. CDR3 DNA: TGTGCCAGCAGCAGGGGAAATGAGCAGTTCTTC.

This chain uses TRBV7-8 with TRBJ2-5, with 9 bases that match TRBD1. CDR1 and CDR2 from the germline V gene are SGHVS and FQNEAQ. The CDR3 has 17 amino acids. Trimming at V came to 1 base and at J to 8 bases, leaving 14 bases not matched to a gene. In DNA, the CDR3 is TGTGCCAGCAGCTTAGACCAAACCGGGACAGGGTCAGGCACCCAGTACTTC. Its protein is CASSLDQTGTGSGTQYF.

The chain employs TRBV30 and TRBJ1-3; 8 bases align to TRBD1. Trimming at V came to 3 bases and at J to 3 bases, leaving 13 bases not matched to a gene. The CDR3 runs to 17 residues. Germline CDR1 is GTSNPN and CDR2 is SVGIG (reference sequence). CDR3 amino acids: CAWSPRQGAVNGNTIYF. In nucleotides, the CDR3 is TGTGCCTGGAGCCCACGTCAGGGGGCCGTCAATGGAAACACCATATATTTT.

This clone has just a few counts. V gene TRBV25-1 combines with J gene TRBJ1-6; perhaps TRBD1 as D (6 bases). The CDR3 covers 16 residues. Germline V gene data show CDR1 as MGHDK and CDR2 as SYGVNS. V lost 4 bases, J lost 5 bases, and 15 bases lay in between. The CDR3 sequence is CASSADSWGNNSPLHF. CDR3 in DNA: TGTGCCAGCAGTGCGGACAGTTGGGGGAATAATTCACCCCTCCACTTT.

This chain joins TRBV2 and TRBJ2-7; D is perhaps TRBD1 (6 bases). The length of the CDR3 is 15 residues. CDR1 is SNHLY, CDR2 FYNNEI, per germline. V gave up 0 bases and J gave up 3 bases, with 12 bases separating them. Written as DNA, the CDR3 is TGTGCCAGCAGTGAAGCGCTTACAGGGCGCTACGAGCAGTACTTC. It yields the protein CASSEALTGRYEQYF.

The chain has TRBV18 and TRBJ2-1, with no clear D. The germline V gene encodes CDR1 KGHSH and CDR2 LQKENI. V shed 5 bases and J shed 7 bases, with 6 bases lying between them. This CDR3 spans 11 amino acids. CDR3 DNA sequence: TGTGCCAGCTCAATGGAGAATGAGCAGTTCTTC. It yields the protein CASSMENEQFF.

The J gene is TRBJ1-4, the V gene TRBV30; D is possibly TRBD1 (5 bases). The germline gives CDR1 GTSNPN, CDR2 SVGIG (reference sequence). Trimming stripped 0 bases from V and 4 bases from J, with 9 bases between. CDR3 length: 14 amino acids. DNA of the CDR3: TGTGCCTGGAGTGTTGGAGGGGTTAATGAAAAACTGTTTTTT. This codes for CAWSVGGVNEKLFF.

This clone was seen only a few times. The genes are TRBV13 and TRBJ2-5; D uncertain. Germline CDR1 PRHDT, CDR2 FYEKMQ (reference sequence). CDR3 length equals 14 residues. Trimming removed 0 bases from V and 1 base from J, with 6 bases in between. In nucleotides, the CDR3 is TGTGCCAGCAGCTTAGGGGCCATCCAAGAGACCCAGTACTTC. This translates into CASSLGAIQETQYF.

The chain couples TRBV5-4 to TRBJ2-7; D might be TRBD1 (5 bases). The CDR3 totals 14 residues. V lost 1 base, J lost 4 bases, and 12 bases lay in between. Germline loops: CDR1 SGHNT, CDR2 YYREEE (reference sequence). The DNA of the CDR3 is TGTGCCAGCAGCTTGTGGACACGGAATTACGAGCAGTACTTC. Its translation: CASSLWTRNYEQYF.

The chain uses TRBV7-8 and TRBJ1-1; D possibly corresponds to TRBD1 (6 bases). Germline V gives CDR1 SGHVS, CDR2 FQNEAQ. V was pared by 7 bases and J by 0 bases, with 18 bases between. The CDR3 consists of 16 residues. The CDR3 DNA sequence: TGTGCCAGCAAGCTTCAAGGGCCAGGGGTGAACACTGAAGCTTTCTTT. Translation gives CASKLQGPGVNTEAFF.